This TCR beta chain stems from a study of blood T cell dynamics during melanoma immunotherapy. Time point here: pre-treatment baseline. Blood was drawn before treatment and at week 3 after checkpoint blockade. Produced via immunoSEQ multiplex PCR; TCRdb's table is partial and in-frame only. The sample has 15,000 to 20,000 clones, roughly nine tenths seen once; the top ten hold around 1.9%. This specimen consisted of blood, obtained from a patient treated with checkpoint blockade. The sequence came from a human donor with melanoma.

DNA of the CDR3: TGTGCCAGCAGCTTGGCCGGGGCTGGGGCCAACGTCCTGACTTTC. Translating it yields CASSLAGAGANVLTF. The rearrangement joins TRBV5-6 to TRBJ2-6; D is possibly TRBD2 (5 bases). This CDR3 spans 15 amino acids. CDR1 SGHDT and CDR2 YYEEEE come from the germline V gene. Trimming stripped 0 bases from V and 2 bases from J, with 6 bases between.